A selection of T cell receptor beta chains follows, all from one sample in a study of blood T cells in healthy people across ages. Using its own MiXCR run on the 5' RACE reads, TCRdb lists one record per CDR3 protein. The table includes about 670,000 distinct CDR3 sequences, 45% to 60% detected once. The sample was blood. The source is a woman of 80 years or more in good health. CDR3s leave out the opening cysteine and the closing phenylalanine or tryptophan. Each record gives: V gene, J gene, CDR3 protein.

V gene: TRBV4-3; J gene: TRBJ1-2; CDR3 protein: ASSPTEGVHGYT
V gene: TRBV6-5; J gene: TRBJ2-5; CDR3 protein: ASSYGQGGETQY
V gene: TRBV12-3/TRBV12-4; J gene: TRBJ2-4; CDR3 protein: ASSLQDLNIQY
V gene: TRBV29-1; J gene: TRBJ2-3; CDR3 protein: SVHGTGSADTQY
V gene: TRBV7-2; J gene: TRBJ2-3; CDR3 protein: ASSFLGGRADTQY
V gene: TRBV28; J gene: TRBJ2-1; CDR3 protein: ASSLGTGLNGEQF
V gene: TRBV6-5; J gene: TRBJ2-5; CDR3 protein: ASGYWDRPTETQY
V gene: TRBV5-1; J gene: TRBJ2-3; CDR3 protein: ASSLAPDRAGDTQY
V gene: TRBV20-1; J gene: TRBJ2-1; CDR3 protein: SARRTGRVLYNEQF
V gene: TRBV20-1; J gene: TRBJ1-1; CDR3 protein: SARVSPNTEAF
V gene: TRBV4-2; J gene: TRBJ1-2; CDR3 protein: ASSEPGRYGYT
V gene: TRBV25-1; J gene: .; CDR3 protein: ASSETQGRREQY
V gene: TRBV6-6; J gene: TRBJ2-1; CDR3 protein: ASSSPGLASYEQF
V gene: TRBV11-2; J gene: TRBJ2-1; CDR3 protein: ASSHRLAGSYNEQF
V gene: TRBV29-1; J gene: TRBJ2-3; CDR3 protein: SVEDHEDTQY
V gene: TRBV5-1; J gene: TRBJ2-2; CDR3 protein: ASSLGVNTGELF
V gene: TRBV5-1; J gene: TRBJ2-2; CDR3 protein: ASSLVSLGTGELF
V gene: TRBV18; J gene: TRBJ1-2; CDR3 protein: ASSRNLDRNYGYT
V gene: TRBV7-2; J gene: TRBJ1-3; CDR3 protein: ASSLDRGTGNTIY
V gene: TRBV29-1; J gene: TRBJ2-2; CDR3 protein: SVDLETGELF
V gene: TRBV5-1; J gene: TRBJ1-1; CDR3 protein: ASSLVVGNEAF
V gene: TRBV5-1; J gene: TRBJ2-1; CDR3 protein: ASSGSDSYNEQF
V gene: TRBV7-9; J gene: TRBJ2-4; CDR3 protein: ASSLLSGGASNIQY
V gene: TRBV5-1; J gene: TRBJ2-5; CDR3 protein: ASSAFGQLQETQY
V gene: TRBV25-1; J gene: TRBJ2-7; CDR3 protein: ASSDSGRRLNEQY